This T cell receptor (beta chain) was captured in a study of cytomegalovirus exposure and HLA in healthy donors. The wider study: Some 85 million unique TCRs, all from HLA-typed donors, were included in an early release of the data. Findings and limits, study-wide: Cytomegalovirus status, reportedly, was diagnosed with high specificity and sensitivity by the classifier. After further analysis at a later stage, 16,951 TCR beta sequences were associated with HLA alleles at 0.05 false discovery rate.

With respect to this clone: Its matching antigen is unknown.

The PCR was carried out with 60 Vbeta primers and 13 Jbeta primers. TCRdb keeps only in-frame clones here, not all; method: immunoSEQ multiplex PCR. The record lists 200,000 to 250,000 clones, of which the ten most abundant hold over 0.75%. With 5 bases clipped from V and 0 bases from J, the junction kept 8 bases outside the gene matches. Germline CDR1 SEHNR, CDR2 FQNEAQ (reference sequence). This CDR3 is 16 amino acids long. The sample comprised PBMCs. The receptor was isolated from a woman in her thirties in good health and CMV-seropositive. This chain uses TRBV7-9 with TRBJ1-2, with 8 bases that match TRBD1. As DNA, the CDR3 is TGTGCCAGCAGCCCCTGGGGACAGGAAACTAACTATGGCTACACCTTC. Residues: CASSPWGQETNYGYTF.